These 32 T cell receptor beta chains originate from one sample sequenced in a study of blood T cells in healthy people across ages. The use of a sample-barcoded 5' primer and a J-beta primer mix characterized a second PCR of about 7 to 12 cycles. TCRdb re-called the 5' RACE reads through MiXCR, storing one row per CDR3 protein. The repertoire has 800,000 or so distinct CDR3 sequences, 35% to 50% of them found once; the top ten carry 18%. The sample comprised blood. These receptors were obtained from a man of 80 years or more in good health.

The chain couples TRBV4-2 to TRBJ2-1, with TRBD2 identical over 9 bases. CDR3 length equals 16 residues. V shed 0 bases and J 6 bases; nucleotides not matched to a gene: 6. Germline V lookup: CDR1 LGHNA, CDR2 YNFKEQ. CDR3 loop: CASSQDLAGYLNEQFF. CDR3 DNA sequence: TGTGCCAGCAGCCAAGATCTAGCGGGATATCTCAATGAGCAGTTCTTC.

This clonotype was seen more than once but under ten times. The genes are TRBV28 and TRBJ2-7; 12 bases line up with TRBD1. Germline V gives CDR1 MDHEN, CDR2 SYDVKM. The CDR3 totals 14 residues. The V segment lost 4 bases and the J segment 7 bases; nucleotides outside the gene matches: 5. The CDR3 DNA follows: TGTGCCAGCAGTTACCGGGACAGGGGGCTAGAGCAGTACTTC. Translated, it gives CASSYRDRGLEQYF. Full variable domain (missing parts from reference TRBV28 and TRBJ2-7): DVKVTQSSRYLVKRTGEKVFLECVQDMDHENMFWYRQDPGLGLRLIYFSYDVKMKEKGDIPEGYSVSREKKERFSLILESASTNQTSMYLCASSYRDRGLEQYFGPGTRLTVT.

This clonotype showed up many times. The J gene is TRBJ2-5, the V gene TRBV20-1; D perhaps matches TRBD2 (5 bases). Germline V gene lookup returns CDR1 DFQATT and CDR2 SNEGSKA (reference sequence). The CDR3 loop spans 14 amino acids. V was cut by 4 bases and J by 4 bases, with 16 bases left in between. The CDR3 spells CSANGRGRVETQYF. The CDR3, as DNA: TGCAGTGCTAATGGGAGAGGCCGCGTAGAGACCCAGTACTTC.

The chain carries TRBV20-1 and TRBJ2-7; TRBD2 matches 7 bases. V was pared by 6 bases and J by 2 bases, with 7 bases of the junction left unmatched. The CDR3 loop spans 13 amino acids. From germline, CDR1 is DFQATT and CDR2 SNEGSKA (reference sequence). The CDR3 protein is CSASGGTTYEQYF. The CDR3, as DNA: TGCAGTGCCTCTGGGGGGACTACCTACGAGCAGTACTTC.

The rearrangement uses TRBV20-1 and TRBJ2-1; 7 bases are shared with TRBD2. V dropped 4 bases and J dropped 1; count of bases not matched to a gene: 4. This CDR3 region has 14 residues. Germline values: CDR1 DFQATT, CDR2 SNEGSKA (reference sequence). The CDR3 spells CSATPSGSYNEQFF. CDR3 bases: TGCAGTGCTACGCCTAGCGGATCCTACAATGAGCAGTTCTTC.

The chain uses TRBV29-1 and TRBJ2-1; maybe TRBD2 (5 bases). V shed 0 bases and J shed 0 bases, with 12 bases lying between them. CDR3 length: 16 residues. In germline, CDR1 is SQVTM, CDR2 ANQGSEA. The CDR3 DNA reads TGCAGCGTTGAAGATGTGGCGGACTCCTCCTACAATGAGCAGTTCTTC. Translated, it gives CSVEDVADSSYNEQFF.

The chain is built from TRBV12-3 or TRBV12-4 and TRBJ2-5; D is possibly TRBD1 (6 bases). The V end was cut by 6 bases, the J end by 5 bases, with 19 bases between. The CDR3 length is 15 residues. In DNA, the CDR3 is TGTGCCAGCAGCCCTGGACAGTCGATCTTGGAGACCCAGTACTTC. Translated: CASSPGQSILETQYF.

This clonotype was recorded only once. V usage is TRBV20-1 and J usage is TRBJ2-7; 7 bases align to TRBD2. In germline, CDR1 is DFQATT, CDR2 SNEGSKA (reference sequence). The CDR3 has 14 residues. V trimming: 5 bases; J trimming: 5 bases; junction bases outside the gene matches: 12. Here the CDR3 reads CSAPSHRGGNEQYF. In nucleotides, the CDR3 is TGCAGTGCTCCCAGCCATCGCGGGGGTAACGAGCAGTACTTC.

This clonotype was recorded only once. It may be a read error: a sequence one base away is much more abundant. The chain recombines TRBV20-1 with TRBJ2-1; no clear D. This CDR3 contains 14 residues. Germline loops: CDR1 DFQATT, CDR2 SNEGSKA (reference sequence). The CDR3 sequence is CSAFSRNSYDEQFF. The CDR3 DNA reads TGCAGTGCTTTCAGCAGAAACTCCTACGATGAGCAGTTCTTC.

V gene TRBV7-2 combines with J gene TRBJ2-1; D not resolved. Trimming cost V 1 base and J 0 bases, with 7 bases left between them. CDR1 is SGHTA and CDR2 is FQGNSA in the germline V gene. The CDR3 runs to 15 residues. The CDR3 DNA reads TGTGCCAGCAGCTTAGTTCCTAGCTCCTACAATGAGCAGTTCTTC. Its translation: CASSLVPSSYNEQFF.

The V gene is TRBV4-2, the J gene TRBJ2-1, with D perhaps matching TRBD2 (5 bases). Germline V lookup: CDR1 LGHNA, CDR2 YNFKEQ. V was cut by 7 bases and J by 10 bases, with 20 bases left in between. The CDR3 contains 14 residues. The CDR3 here is CASNGNRELGEQFF. CDR3 in DNA: TGTGCCAGCAACGGGAACAGAGAGTTAGGGGAGCAGTTCTTC.

V is TRBV5-6 and J is TRBJ2-7; TRBD2 agrees at 12 bases. Gene TRBJ2-4 matches the end of the DNA better, so the J call may be wrong. The CDR3 runs 16 residues. The germline gives CDR1 SGHDT, CDR2 YYEEEE. CDR3 bases: TGTGCCAGCAGCCCTACCGGACTAGCGGGAAAAAACATTCAGTACTTC. Its translation: CASSPTGLAGKNIQYF.

The V gene is TRBV29-1, the J gene TRBJ2-5; 7 nucleotides align to TRBD2. This CDR3 spans 13 amino acids. Germline values: CDR1 SQVTM, CDR2 ANQGSEA. After removal of 2 bases from V and 7 bases from J, the junction contained 7 bases not matched to a gene. The chain's CDR3 is CSVEWLAEGTQYF. DNA of the CDR3: TGCAGCGTTGAATGGCTAGCGGAGGGGACCCAGTACTTC.

The chain uses TRBV20-1 and TRBJ1-2; weak D call: TRBD1 (5 bases). V dropped 0 bases and J dropped 8 bases, with 16 bases sitting between them. Germline V CDR1 and CDR2: DFQATT, SNEGSKA (reference sequence). This CDR3 region has 14 residues. The CDR3 protein is CSARDGGTFGGYTF. Written as DNA, the CDR3 is TGCAGTGCTAGAGATGGGGGGACTTTTGGCGGCTACACCTTC.

This clonotype was picked up a small number of times. This chain uses TRBV20-1 with TRBJ2-1; 8 nucleotides line up with TRBD2. CDR3 length: 17 amino acids. Germline loops: CDR1 DFQATT, CDR2 SNEGSKA (reference sequence). J was trimmed by 9 bases and V by 0 bases; bases with no gene match: 16. For the CDR3, the DNA is TGCAGTGCTAGAGATCCCAGGACTAGCCGGGGGAGGAGTGAGCAGTTCTTC. It yields the protein CSARDPRTSRGRSEQFF.

About this clonotype: A much larger clone sits a single nucleotide away, making a read error possible. This chain links TRBV24-1 with TRBJ2-5; D is perhaps TRBD1 or TRBD2 (5 bases each). This CDR3 region has 13 residues. Germline V gene sequence: CDR1 KGHDR, CDR2 SFDVKD. CDR3 nucleotides: TGTGCCACCAGTGGAGGGACCCAAGAGGCCCAGTACTTC. The encoded protein is CATSGGTQEAQYF.

This clonotype was detected only once. In DNA, the CDR3 is TGTGCCAGCAGCCCTGGCCCGGGACTGATCGCTTTCTTT. Protein product: CASSPGPGLIAFF. The rearrangement uses TRBV7-2 and TRBJ1-1; weak D call: TRBD1 (5 bases). CDR3 length: 13 residues. The germline gives CDR1 SGHTA, CDR2 FQGNSA. V lost 5 bases to trimming and J lost 11 bases, with 18 bases between them.

This rearrangement joins TRBV3-1 to TRBJ2-1, with a possible D match to TRBD2 (6 bases). V was cut by 6 bases and J by 9 bases, with 21 bases left in between. The length of the CDR3 is 15 residues. In germline, CDR1 is LGHDT, CDR2 YNNKEL (reference sequence). The CDR3 loop reads CASSLFAAAGGEQFF. DNA of the CDR3: TGTGCCAGCAGTCTATTCGCGGCGGCCGGGGGTGAGCAGTTCTTC.

This clonotype was seen ten or more times. V usage is TRBV3-1 and J usage is TRBJ2-7, with D possibly being TRBD1 (5 bases). Trimming took off 2 bases at V and 2 bases at J, with 7 bases between the two ends. This CDR3 region has 13 residues. The germline V gene encodes CDR1 LGHDT and CDR2 YNNKEL (reference sequence). DNA of the CDR3: TGTGCCAGCAGCCAAACAGGCCCCTACGAGCAGTACTTC. Encoded protein: CASSQTGPYEQYF.

This clonotype was seen repeatedly, ten times or more. The chain joins TRBV24-1 to TRBJ2-5; D not certain. The ends were cut back, 9 bases at V and 0 bases at J, with 4 bases in the middle. The germline CDR1 and CDR2 sequences are KGHDR and SFDVKD. This CDR3 spans 11 amino acids. CDR3 residues: CATRYQETQYF. The DNA of the CDR3 is TGTGCCACCCGGTACCAAGAGACCCAGTACTTC.

This clonotype has ten or more counts. CDR3 residues: CASSLLAGAPYEQYF. The CDR3, as DNA: TGTGCCAGCAGTCTACTAGCGGGAGCTCCTTACGAGCAGTACTTC. The J gene is TRBJ2-7, the V gene TRBV28, with 11 nucleotides matching TRBD2. Germline CDR1 MDHEN, CDR2 SYDVKM. This CDR3 is 15 amino acids long. V lost 5 bases, J lost 4 bases, and 7 bases stayed unmatched.

The chain's CDR3 is CASGIRGYEQYF. The CDR3, as DNA: TGTGCCAGCGGGATTAGGGGTTACGAGCAGTACTTC. The chain joins TRBV27 to TRBJ2-7; perhaps TRBD1 as D (5 bases). The CDR3 sequence is 12 residues long. Trimming pared 8 bases from V and 4 bases from J, leaving 12 bases between. Germline lookup yields CDR1 MNHEY and CDR2 SMNVEV (reference sequence).

There are a few counts of this clonotype. The chain recombines TRBV20-1 with TRBJ2-7; D is undetermined. The end of the DNA is better explained by TRBJ2-5, so the J call may be wrong. The CDR3 is made up of 9 amino acids. The germline V gene encodes CDR1 DFQATT and CDR2 SNEGSKA (reference sequence). The CDR3: CSARETQYF. For the CDR3, the DNA is TGCAGTGCTAGGGAGACCCAGTACTTC.

This clonotype was seen at least ten times. This may be a read error: a much more frequent sequence differs by one nucleotide. This sequence joins TRBV24-1 and TRBJ2-3; 8 bases line up with TRBD1. The CDR3 spans 15 residues. Trimming took 3 bases from V and 6 from J; bases not matched to a gene: 7. From germline, CDR1 is KGHDR and CDR2 SFDVKD. For the CDR3, the DNA is TGTGCCACCAGTGATGTCGGGCAGGGGGCGGATACGCAGTATTTT. It codes for CATSDVGQGADTQYF.

The chain links TRBV7-9 to TRBJ2-7, with a possible D match to TRBD2 (7 bases). Germline V lookup: CDR1 SEHNR, CDR2 FQNEAQ (reference sequence). CDR3 length: 17 residues. Trimming stripped 5 bases from V and 2 bases from J, with 22 bases between. Here the CDR3 DNA reads TGTGCCAGCAGCCCGCGCGGGGGCGGGAGTATTACCTACGAGCAGTACTTC. This codes for CASSPRGGGSITYEQYF.

Of note for this clonotype: The final CDR3 position lacks the conserved phenylalanine or tryptophan, pointing to a likely read error. The chain employs TRBV28 and TRBJ2-1; 8 bases fit TRBD2. The V segment lost 5 bases and the J segment 5 bases; nucleotides outside the gene matches: 5. CDR1 is MDHEN and CDR2 is SYDVKM in the germline V gene. This CDR3 spans 14 amino acids. The DNA for the CDR3 is TGTGCCAGCAGTAGCGGGAGTTTAGACAATGAGCAGTTCTCC. This codes for CASSSGSLDNEQFS.

About this clonotype itself: A much larger clone lies one base from this, so it may be a read error. The chain is built from TRBV6-1 and TRBJ2-1; D may be TRBD2 (6 bases). V lost 6 bases and J 6 bases, leaving 15 bases between the germline ends. In germline, CDR1 is MNHNS, CDR2 SASEGT. The CDR3 runs 14 residues. CDR3 protein: CASRDGGPSNEQFF. DNA for the CDR3: TGTGCCAGCAGGGACGGAGGGCCCAGCAATGAGCAGTTCTTC.

The V call is TRBV29-1, the J call TRBJ2-7; 10 nucleotides agree with TRBD1. The end of the DNA is better explained by TRBJ2-5, so the J call may be wrong. The CDR3 runs to 18 residues. Germline CDR1 reads SQVTM; CDR2 reads ANQGSEA. Here the CDR3 reads CSVKPGTGATYRQETQYF. The CDR3, as DNA: TGCAGCGTGAAACCCGGGACAGGGGCCACTTATCGGCAAGAGACCCAGTACTTC.

This chain uses TRBV2 with TRBJ2-1, with D possibly being TRBD2 (5 bases). CDR3 size: 15 residues. V lost 7 bases to trimming and J lost 5 bases, with 18 bases between them. CDR1 and CDR2 (germline): SNHLY, FYNNEI. The CDR3 DNA reads as TGTGCCAGCAAGGCCGCACAGCGGATTAACAATGAGCAGTTCTTC. Translation gives CASKAAQRINNEQFF.

This chain uses TRBV27 with TRBJ2-1; weak D call: TRBD2 (5 bases). Trimming removed 2 bases at V and 11 bases at J, with 13 bases between. Germline CDR1 is MNHEY and CDR2 is SMNVEV (reference sequence). The CDR3 spans 13 residues. The CDR3 sequence is CASSLGAVSQQFF. The CDR3 DNA reads TGTGCCAGCAGTTTAGGAGCGGTAAGTCAGCAGTTCTTC.

The gene calls are TRBV4-3 and TRBJ2-1; TRBD2 might be the D (6 bases). Germline V gene data show CDR1 as LGHNA and CDR2 as YSLEER. V was pared by 3 bases and J by 4 bases, with 13 bases between. The CDR3 totals 15 residues. In DNA form, the CDR3 reads TGCGCCAGCAGCCAGTCGGGGGACGGGTACAATGAGCAGTTCTTC. This codes for CASSQSGDGYNEQFF.

The chain is built from TRBV10-3 and TRBJ2-1; TRBD2 agrees at 12 bases. The V gene end was trimmed by 5 bases and the J gene end by 11 bases; junction bases not matched to a gene: 7. This CDR3 is 14 amino acids long. The germline V gene encodes CDR1 ENHRY and CDR2 SYGVKD. The DNA for the CDR3 is TGTGCCATCAGTCTAGCGGGAGGGGATAGAAAGCAGTTCTTC. It is translated as CAISLAGGDRKQFF.